These T cell receptor beta chains were read from a single sample in a study of beta chain features in type 1 diabetes. Sequencing was performed with immunoSEQ multiplex PCR; in TCRdb, only in-frame clones are kept and a portion is missing. The repertoire holds some 160,000 clones, with around 8% as singletons. Sequencing input: central memory CD4+ T cells from blood. Every receptor here comes from a woman under 30 with type 1 diabetes. Each CDR3 is given with its conserved first and last residue. The D gene is left open where the match is weak. Rows may omit the clone size; those that give it use once, few, many or a size class.

few	TRBD1	TRBV19	TRBJ2-1	CASSGQAVNEQFF	TGTGCCAGTAGTGGACAGGCCGTCAATGAGCAGTTCTTC
-	-	TRBV2	TRBJ1-1	CASRRVQGQTEAFF	TGTGCCAGCAGGCGGGTGCAGGGACAAACTGAAGCTTTCTTT
-	-	TRBV27	TRBJ1-5	CASISGASNQPQHF	TGTGCCAGCATTAGCGGGGCATCCAATCAGCCCCAGCATTTT
-	-	TRBV29-1	TRBJ2-7	CSAEGTSKGYEQYF	TGCAGCGCCGAGGGCACTTCAAAGGGCTACGAGCAGTACTTC
-	TRBD2	TRBV4-1	TRBJ2-1	CASSQDADKAGGRNEQFF	TGCGCCAGCAGCCAAGACGCGGATAAAGCGGGGGGGAGGAATGAGCAGTTCTTC
few	-	TRBV2	TRBJ2-7	CASRTRLTAHEQYF	TGTGCCAGCAGGACAAGACTAACCGCCCACGAGCAGTACTTC
few	-	TRBV5-1	TRBJ2-1	CASSLGGPEDEQFF	TGCGCCAGCAGCTTGGGGGGGCCGGAGGATGAGCAGTTCTTC
few	-	TRBV30	TRBJ1-3	CAWDLAGGNTIYF	TGTGCCTGGGACCTGGCAGGCGGAAACACCATATATTTT
-	-	TRBV6-5	TRBJ2-5	CASTAGTRGTQYF	TGTGCCAGCACCGCCGGGACTCGGGGGACCCAGTACTTC
many	-	TRBV29-1	TRBJ2-1	CSVQQVNEQFF	TGCAGCGTTCAACAGGTGAATGAGCAGTTCTTC
few	TRBD2	TRBV4-3	TRBJ2-7	CASSQGTSGVYEQYF	TGCGCCAGCAGCCAAGGAACTAGCGGGGTCTACGAGCAGTACTTC
few	-	TRBV4-1	TRBJ1-1	CASSQAPQGVGTEAFF	TGCGCCAGCAGCCAAGCCCCACAGGGCGTGGGCACTGAAGCTTTCTTT
few	TRBD1	TRBV28	TRBJ1-5	CASGQGTQPQHF	TGTGCCAGCGGACAGGGCACTCAGCCCCAGCATTTT
-	TRBD2	TRBV7-9	TRBJ2-1	CASSLEAGLAGGRQFF	TGTGCCAGCAGCTTAGAGGCGGGACTAGCGGGGGGGAGACAGTTCTTC
-	TRBD1	TRBV5-1	TRBJ1-3	CASSPDRGGNTIYF	TGCGCCAGCAGCCCGGACAGGGGTGGAAACACCATATATTTT
few	TRBD1	TRBV28	TRBJ1-1	CASSFSRQGTEAFF	TGTGCCAGCAGTTTTTCTCGACAGGGTACTGAAGCTTTCTTT
-	-	TRBV7-3	TRBJ2-3	CASTLQQRSTDTQYF	TGTGCCAGCACCCTACAGCAAAGGAGCACAGATACGCAGTATTTT
few	-	TRBV6-4	TRBJ1-2	CASSDGLYGYTF	TGTGCCAGCAGTGACGGCCTCTATGGCTACACCTTC
-	-	TRBV29-1	TRBJ1-3	CSVEGENSGNTIYF	TGCAGCGTTGAAGGCGAAAACTCTGGAAACACCATATATTTT
-	-	TRBV14	TRBJ1-1	CASSLRGWATEAFF	TGTGCCAGCAGCCTCCGTGGGTGGGCCACTGAAGCTTTCTTT
-	TRBD2	TRBV7-2	TRBJ2-3	CASSLDLAGAGDTQYF	TGTGCCAGCAGCTTAGACCTAGCGGGAGCAGGAGATACGCAGTATTTT
few	TRBD2	TRBV2	TRBJ2-3	CASSSGTSLQYF	TGTGCCAGCAGTTCCGGGACTAGCCTGCAGTATTTT
-	TRBD1	TRBV7-2	TRBJ2-3	CASSLRTGGLTDTQYF	TGTGCCAGCAGCTTAAGGACAGGGGGGTTAACAGATACGCAGTATTTT
-	-	TRBV5-1	TRBJ2-1	CASSPGGSHNEQFF	TGCGCCAGCAGCCCCGGGGGATCTCACAATGAGCAGTTCTTC
few	-	TRBV5-1	TRBJ2-4	CASSLDSGGLDIQYF	TGCGCCAGCAGCTTGGACTCAGGGGGGTTGGACATTCAGTACTTC
-	-	TRBV7-2	TRBJ1-6	CASRGAGARSPLHF	TGTGCCAGCCGGGGGGCAGGGGCAAGGTCACCCCTCCACTTT
few	-	TRBV9	TRBJ2-2	CASSVDGGIYTGELFF	TGTGCCAGCAGCGTAGATGGGGGGATCTACACCGGGGAGCTGTTTTTT
many	TRBD2	TRBV7-2	TRBJ2-5	CASSPGLAGGPPQYF	TGTGCCAGCAGCCCGGGACTAGCGGGGGGGCCTCCCCAGTACTTC
-	-	TRBV9	TRBJ2-7	CASSVFTGEGYEQYF	TGTGCCAGCAGCGTATTTACGGGGGAAGGCTACGAGCAGTACTTC
-	TRBD2	TRBV28	TRBJ2-1	CASLSGTLDNEQFF	TGTGCCAGCCTTAGCGGGACCCTCGACAATGAGCAGTTCTTC
few	-	TRBV11-2	TRBJ2-5	CASSFSIRETQYF	TGTGCCAGCAGCTTCTCTATTCGGGAGACCCAGTACTTC
-	-	TRBV15	TRBJ1-1	CATSRDKGVNTEAFF	TGTGCCACCAGCAGAGATAAGGGGGTGAACACTGAAGCTTTCTTT
few	-	TRBV29-1	TRBJ1-6	CSYRLGSNSPLHF	TGCAGCTACCGTTTGGGGAGCAATTCACCCCTCCACTTT
-	TRBD2	TRBV29-1	TRBJ2-7	CSVEAGGDEQYF	TGCAGCGTTGAGGCGGGGGGGGACGAGCAGTACTTC
few	TRBD1	TRBV4-3	TRBJ1-3	CASSQDQAGQGAIYF	TGCGCCAGCAGCCAAGACCAGGCAGGACAGGGTGCGATATATTTT
few	-	TRBV11-2	TRBJ2-1	CASSRLADNEQFF	TGTGCCAGCAGCCGATTAGCGGACAATGAGCAGTTCTTC
-	TRBD2	TRBV5-1	TRBJ2-1	CASSLGGGSYNEQFF	TGCGCCAGCAGCTTAGGCGGGGGATCCTACAATGAGCAGTTCTTC
-	TRBD2	TRBV7-2	TRBJ2-7	CASSLRGGTSAYEQYF	TGTGCCAGCAGCTTACGCGGTGGGACTAGCGCCTACGAGCAGTACTTC
-	TRBD2	TRBV6-5	TRBJ2-7	CASTVAGAYEQYF	TGTGCCAGCACGGTAGCGGGAGCATACGAGCAGTACTTC
-	-	TRBV7-9	TRBJ2-1	CASSYQGINEQFF	TGTGCCAGCAGCTATCAGGGGATCAATGAGCAGTTCTTC
-	-	TRBV5-6	TRBJ1-3	CASSLKGGNTIYF	TGTGCCAGCAGCTTGAAGGGAGGGAACACCATATATTTT
few	-	TRBV11-2	TRBJ2-7	CASSLALLSYEQYF	TGTGCCAGCAGCTTGGCCCTTCTGTCCTACGAGCAGTACTTC
few	-	TRBV5-4	TRBJ2-7	CASSLGEGEQYF	TGTGCCAGCAGCTTGGGTGAGGGCGAGCAGTACTTC
-	TRBD1	TRBV7-9	TRBJ1-1	CASSLQGGGTEAFF	TGTGCCAGCAGCTTACAGGGGGGTGGAACTGAAGCTTTCTTT
few	TRBD2	TRBV19	TRBJ2-1	CASSKGLAGGASYNEQFF	TGTGCCAGTAGTAAAGGACTAGCGGGGGGCGCCTCCTACAATGAGCAGTTCTTC
-	-	TRBV6-5	TRBJ1-5	CASSYQQFGPQHF	TGTGCCAGCAGTTACCAACAGTTCGGGCCCCAGCATTTT
-	TRBD2	TRBV6-6	TRBJ2-5	CASLAGGPEYF	TGTGCCAGCCTAGCGGGAGGGCCTGAGTACTTC
few	TRBD1	TRBV4-1	TRBJ2-7	CASSQDLMGQGLQYF	TGCGCCAGCAGCCAAGATCTGATGGGACAGGGGTTGCAGTACTTC
few	-	TRBV27	TRBJ2-1	CALEPAYNEQFF	TGTGCTTTAGAACCTGCCTACAATGAGCAGTTCTTC
few	-	TRBV14	TRBJ1-1	CASSQAWGGAAFF	TGTGCCAGCAGCCAAGCCTGGGGGGGAGCCGCTTTCTTT
-	-	TRBV4-2	TRBJ2-7	CASRIQDSDPYEQYF	TGTGCCAGCAGGATCCAGGACTCCGACCCCTACGAGCAGTACTTC
few	-	TRBV2	TRBJ2-6	CASGGPGANVLTF	TGTGCCAGTGGCGGGCCTGGGGCCAACGTCCTGACTTTC
few	-	TRBV4-3	TRBJ2-3	CASSQGGLPQSDTQYF	TGCGCCAGCAGCCAGGGGGGATTACCACAGTCAGATACGCAGTATTTT
-	-	TRBV19	TRBJ2-3	CASNGLNTDTQYF	TGTGCCAGTAACGGTCTCAACACAGATACGCAGTATTTT